This TCR beta chain was obtained from a study of cytomegalovirus exposure and HLA in healthy donors. Findings and caveats of the study: DRB1 showed the most TCR associations and HLA-C the fewest in a later analysis, as rates varied by HLA locus. Reported results showed that the classifier diagnosed cytomegalovirus status with high specificity and sensitivity.

Amplification used 60 Vbeta primers and 13 Jbeta primers. Here immunoSEQ multiplex PCR was the method, and the copy in TCRdb shows in-frame clones only, minus some. The table has 140,000 or so clones, approximately 78% seen once. The CDR3 sequence is 15 residues long. Germline-derived CDR1 and CDR2 are MDHEN and SYDVKM. With V trimmed by 3 bases and J by 2 bases, 5 bases remained unmatched. This clone is a singleton in its sample. Antigen unknown. Sequencing was done on a sample of PBMCs. This chain joins TRBV28 and TRBJ1-1, with 8 positions matching TRBD1. The sequence came from a woman aged 18-29 years in good health and CMV-seropositive. The CDR3 here is CASSFGTGLNTEAFF. CDR3 DNA sequence: TGTGCCAGCAGTTTCGGGACAGGTTTAAACACTGAAGCTTTCTTT.